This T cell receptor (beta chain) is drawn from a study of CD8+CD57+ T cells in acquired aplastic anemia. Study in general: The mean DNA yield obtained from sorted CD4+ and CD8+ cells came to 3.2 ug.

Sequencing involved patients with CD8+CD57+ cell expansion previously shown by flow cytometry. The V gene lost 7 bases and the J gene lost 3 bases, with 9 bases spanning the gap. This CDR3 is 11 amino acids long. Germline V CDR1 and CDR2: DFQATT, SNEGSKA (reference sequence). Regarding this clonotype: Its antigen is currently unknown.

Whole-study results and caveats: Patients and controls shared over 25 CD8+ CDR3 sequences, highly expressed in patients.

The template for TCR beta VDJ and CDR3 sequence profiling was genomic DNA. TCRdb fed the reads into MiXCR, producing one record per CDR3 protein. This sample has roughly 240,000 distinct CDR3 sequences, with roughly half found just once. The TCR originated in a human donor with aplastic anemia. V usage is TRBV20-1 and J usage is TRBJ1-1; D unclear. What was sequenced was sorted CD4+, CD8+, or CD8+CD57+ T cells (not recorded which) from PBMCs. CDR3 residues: CSEFIDTEAFF. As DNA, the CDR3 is TGCAGTGAATTCATCGACACTGAAGCTTTCTTT.